This section outlines one T cell receptor (beta chain) sequence together with its context. Its antigen remains unidentified. The CDR3 is 18 residues long. Between the trimmed V and J ends, which lost 2 bases and 2 bases, there was a span of 17 bases. Germline V gene sequence: CDR1 SGDLS, CDR2 YYNGEE. This sample stems from a study of a mutant IDH1 vaccine in newly diagnosed glioma. Study-wide background: Patients underwent eight vaccinations, which took place in weeks 1, 3, 5, 7, 11, 15, 19 and 23. Following radiotherapy alone, or alongside temozolomide cycles, vaccination was started after an interval of 4-6 weeks. The sex distribution of treated patients was 62.5% male and roughly 38% female, with a mean age of around 40 years.

This sample's time point: week 11, during vaccination. Each dose of the vaccine consisted of 300 ug of mutant IDH1 20-mer peptide, with topical imiquimod. Donor diagnoses consisted of new WHO grade 3 or 4 IDH1-mutant, ATRX-lost astrocytomas. The data were produced by immunoSEQ multiplex PCR, yet TCRdb's version contains in-frame clones alone and is incomplete. The data show about 31,000 clones, around 78% seen once. Material: PBMCs, obtained from a glioma patient whose treatment included an IDH1 peptide vaccine. The origin of this receptor is a man aged 25 to 45 with glioma. The chain couples TRBV9 to TRBJ1-6; no clear D. CDR3 in amino acids: CASSVSPMLGTYNSPLHF. In DNA form, the CDR3 reads TGTGCCAGCAGCGTCTCGCCAATGTTAGGGACCTATAATTCACCCCTCCACTTT.